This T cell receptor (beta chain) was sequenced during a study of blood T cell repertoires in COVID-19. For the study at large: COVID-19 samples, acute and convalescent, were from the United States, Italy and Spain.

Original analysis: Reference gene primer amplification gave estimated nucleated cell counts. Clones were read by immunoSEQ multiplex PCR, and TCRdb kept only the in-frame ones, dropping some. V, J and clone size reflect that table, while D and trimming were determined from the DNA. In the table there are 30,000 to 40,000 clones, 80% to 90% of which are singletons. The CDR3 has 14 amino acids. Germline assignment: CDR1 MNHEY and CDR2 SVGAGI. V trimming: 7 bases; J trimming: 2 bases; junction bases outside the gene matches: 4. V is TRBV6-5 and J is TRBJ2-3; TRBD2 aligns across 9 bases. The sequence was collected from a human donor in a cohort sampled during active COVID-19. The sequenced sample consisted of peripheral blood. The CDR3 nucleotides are TGTGCCAGCAAAAGCGGGAGGACCACAGATACGCAGTATTTT. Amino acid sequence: CASKSGRTTDTQYF.